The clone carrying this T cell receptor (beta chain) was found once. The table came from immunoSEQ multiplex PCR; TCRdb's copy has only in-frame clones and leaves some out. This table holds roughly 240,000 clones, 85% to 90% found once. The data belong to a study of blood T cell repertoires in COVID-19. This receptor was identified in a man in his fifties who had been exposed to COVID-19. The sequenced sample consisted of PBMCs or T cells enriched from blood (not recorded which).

DNA of the CDR3: TGTGCCAGCAGTGACCGTCTCAGAAGCTACGAGCAGTACGTC. This translates into CASSDRLRSYEQYV. The V gene is TRBV6-1, the J gene TRBJ2-7; D uncertain. V lost 3 bases and J 3 bases, leaving 12 bases between the germline ends. The CDR3 is 14 residues long. CDR1 and CDR2 (germline): MNHNS, SASEGT.